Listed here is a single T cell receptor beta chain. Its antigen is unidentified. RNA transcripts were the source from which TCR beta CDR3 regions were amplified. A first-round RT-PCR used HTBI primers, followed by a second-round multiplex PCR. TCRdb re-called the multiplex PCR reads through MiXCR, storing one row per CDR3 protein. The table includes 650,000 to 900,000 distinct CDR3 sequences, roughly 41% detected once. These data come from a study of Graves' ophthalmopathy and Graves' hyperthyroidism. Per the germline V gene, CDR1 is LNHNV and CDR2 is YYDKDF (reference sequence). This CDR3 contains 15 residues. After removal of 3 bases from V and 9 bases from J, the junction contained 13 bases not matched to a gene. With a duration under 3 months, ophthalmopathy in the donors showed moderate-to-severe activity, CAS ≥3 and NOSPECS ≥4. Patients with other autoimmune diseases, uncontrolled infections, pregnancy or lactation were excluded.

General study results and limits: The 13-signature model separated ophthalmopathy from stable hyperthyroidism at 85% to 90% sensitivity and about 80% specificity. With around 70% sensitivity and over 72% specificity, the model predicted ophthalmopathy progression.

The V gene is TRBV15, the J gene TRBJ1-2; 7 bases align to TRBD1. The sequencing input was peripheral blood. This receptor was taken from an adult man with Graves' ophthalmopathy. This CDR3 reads CATSSEQGIVISYTF. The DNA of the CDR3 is TGTGCCACCAGCAGTGAACAGGGGATCGTCATTAGCTACACCTTC.